The source of this TCR beta chain is a study of T cells in Graves' hyperthyroidism and ophthalmopathy. General observations from the study: Clonotypes that were expanded in thyroid above 0.001 mostly appeared in blood too. Ophthalmopathy onset followed model prediction by a median about 6.5 months.

Patients were excluded for uncontrolled infection, other autoimmune disease, pregnancy or lactation. Diagnosing involved the use of clinical symptoms, serum thyroxine and TRAb, thyroid ultrasound and orbital computed tomography. This clonotype has more than one count but fewer than ten. Its antigen is unidentified. Trimming shortened V by 3 bases and J by 4 bases, and 10 bases separated the two germline ends. CDR3 size: 14 residues. CDR1 is MNHNS and CDR2 is SASEGT in the germline V gene. Amplification targeted TCR beta CDR3 regions from RNA transcripts. The HTBI primer set drove a first-round RT-PCR of the TCR CDR3. TCRdb reprocessed the multiplex PCR reads via MiXCR and lists one record per CDR3 protein. The table lists hundreds of thousands of distinct CDR3 sequences, about 15% of them singletons.

The source of this sequence is a middle-aged woman with Graves' ophthalmopathy. The sequenced sample consisted of blood. The chain carries TRBV6-1 and TRBJ1-5; D is unresolved. The CDR3 here is CASSEVRGNQPQHF. The CDR3 DNA is TGTGCCAGCAGTGAGGTCCGCGGAAATCAGCCCCAGCATTTT.